The text below deals with one TCR beta chain. The data were obtained in a study of blood T cell repertoires in COVID-19. Turning to the study itself: The samples span acute and convalescent COVID-19 from the United States, Italy and Spain. From T cells, B-cell-depleted T cells, or PBMCs came the material, which was cDNA or gDNA.

As originally analysed: The authors estimated nucleated cell counts from reference gene primer amplification. The assay was immunoSEQ multiplex PCR, and TCRdb's table has in-frame clones only and misses some. D and trimming were read from the DNA, whereas the V and J calls and clone size are those reported in that table. The table has 150,000 or so clones, about 90% seen once. The CDR3 sequence is 16 residues long. The germline V gene has CDR1 SGHRS and CDR2 YFSETQ. V lost 0 bases and J lost 4, with 15 bases in between. What was sequenced was peripheral blood. The clonotype was recovered from a man between 45 and 60 years old with acute or convalescent COVID-19. This chain connects TRBV5-1 to TRBJ2-3; weak D call: TRBD2 (5 bases). The CDR3 region is CASSLVSGIGADTQYF. In nucleotides, the CDR3 is TGCGCCAGCAGCTTGGTTTCGGGGATTGGGGCAGATACGCAGTATTTT.